This section outlines one TCR beta chain sequence together with its context. Antigen: not known. Libraries were prepared by immunoSEQ multiplex PCR; TCRdb keeps only in-frame clonotypes and omits some of them. This sample has 53,000 or so clones, with roughly 90% found just once. CTLA-4 blockade using ipilimumab, together with focal radiation, was received by patients with chemo-refractory metastatic non-small-cell lung cancer. The data derive from a study of radiotherapy plus CTLA-4 blockade in lung cancer. Study at large: There were objective responses in 18% of patients, and about 31% had disease control.

Points from the study as a whole: Best predicting response, reportedly, were early blood T cell clone dynamics, with interferon-beta. Tumor-derived TCR clones expanded in blood after radiotherapy plus ipilimumab.

CDR3 length equals 14 residues. V dropped 4 bases and J dropped 3; count of bases not matched to a gene: 5. CDR1 and CDR2 from the germline V gene are SQVTM and ANQGSEA. This sequence originates from a human donor with non-small cell lung cancer whose response to radiotherapy plus ipilimumab could not be evaluated. The chain uses TRBV29-1 and TRBJ2-3, with TRBD2 matching 9 bases. The source was peripheral blood, collected from a patient treated with radiotherapy plus ipilimumab. The CDR3, as DNA: TGCAGCGTTGGGGCGGGGGGGCCGACAGATACGCAGTATTTT. This codes for CSVGAGGPTDTQYF.